This T cell receptor (beta chain) derives from a study of OX40 agonist ivuxolimab in advanced cancers. There are 15 residues in the CDR3. Unmatched junction bases numbered 4, after V lost 0 bases and J lost 6 bases. Germline-derived CDR1 and CDR2 are SNHLY and FYNNEI. The data were produced by immunoSEQ multiplex PCR, yet TCRdb's version contains in-frame clones alone and is incomplete. The table has about 19,000 clones, less than 90% seen once. This chain joins TRBV2 and TRBJ2-2, with 7 nucleotides matching TRBD2. This clonotype was obtained from an adult with an advanced solid tumor such as melanoma, head and neck, liver or kidney cancer. Specimen: CD4+ or CD8+ T cells sorted from blood, collected in a trial of the OX40 agonist ivuxolimab. CDR3 residues: CASSEAIAGAGELFF. CDR3 in DNA: TGTGCCAGCAGTGAAGCGATCGCGGGAGCCGGGGAGCTGTTTTTT. The variable domain in full, completed from reference TRBV2 and TRBJ2-2, reads EPEVTQTPSHQVTQMGQEVILRCVPISNHLYFYWYRQILGQKVEFLVSFYNNEISEKSEIFDDQFSVERPDGSNFTLKIRSTKLEDSAMYFCASSEAIAGAGELFFGEGSRLTVL.